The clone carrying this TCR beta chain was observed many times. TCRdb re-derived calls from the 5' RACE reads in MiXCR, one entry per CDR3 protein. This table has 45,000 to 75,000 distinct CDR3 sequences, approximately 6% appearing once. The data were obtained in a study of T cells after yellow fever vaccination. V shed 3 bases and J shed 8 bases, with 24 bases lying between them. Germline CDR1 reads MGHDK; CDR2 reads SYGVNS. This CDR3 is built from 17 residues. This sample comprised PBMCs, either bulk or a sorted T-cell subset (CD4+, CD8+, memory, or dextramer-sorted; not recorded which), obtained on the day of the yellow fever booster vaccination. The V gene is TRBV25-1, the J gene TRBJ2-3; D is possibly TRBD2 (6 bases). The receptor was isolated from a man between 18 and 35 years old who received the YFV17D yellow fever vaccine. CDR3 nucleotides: TGTGCCAGCAGTGAGGAAGTTCAGGGACTCCCAGCCGGTACGCAGTATTTT. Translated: CASSEEVQGLPAGTQYF.